These 32 T cell receptor beta chains were all obtained from the same sample, sequenced in a study of blood T cell repertoires in COVID-19. Assay: immunoSEQ multiplex PCR; the TCRdb copy retains only in-frame clones and omits some. The repertoire holds some 71,000 clones, about nine tenths seen once, with 1.5% to 2% in the top ten. The sample was peripheral blood. All receptors derive from a man under 40 with acute or convalescent COVID-19.

V and J are TRBV9 and TRBJ1-2; D gene uncertain. CDR3 size: 14 residues. V gave up 3 bases and J gave up 8 bases, with 17 bases separating them. Germline CDR1 and CDR2: SGDLS and YYNGEE. Here the CDR3 DNA reads TGTGCCAGCAGCGACCTGGACTGGGCTGGGGGCTACACCTTC. As protein: CASSDLDWAGGYTF.

The V and J genes are TRBV29-1 and TRBJ1-2; 10 positions agree with TRBD1. V shed 6 bases and J 13 bases; nucleotides not matched to a gene: 8. Germline V lookup: CDR1 SQVTM, CDR2 ANQGSEA. CDR3 length equals 11 residues. CDR3 in amino acids: CSVSTGGDCTF. CDR3 in DNA: TGCAGCGTCTCGACAGGGGGCGATTGCACCTTC.

The V call is TRBV7-2, the J call TRBJ1-1; 9 bases agree with TRBD1. Germline-derived CDR1 and CDR2 are SGHTA and FQGNSA. This CDR3 is built from 16 residues. V lost 5 bases, J lost 4 bases, and 11 bases stayed unmatched. This chain's CDR3 is CASSPGQGIGPTEAFF. The DNA for the CDR3 is TGTGCCAGCAGCCCGGGACAGGGTATCGGACCCACTGAAGCTTTCTTT.

The rearrangement links TRBV15 to TRBJ2-1; TRBD2 agrees at 12 bases. Germline V CDR1 and CDR2: LNHNV, YYDKDF (reference sequence). There are 14 residues in the CDR3. Trimming at V came to 9 bases and at J to 4 bases, leaving 4 bases not matched to a gene. CDR3 bases: TGTGCCACGAGACTAGCGGGAGCTTACAATGAGCAGTTCTTC. It yields the protein CATRLAGAYNEQFF.

V usage is TRBV29-1 and J usage is TRBJ1-2, with D tentatively TRBD1 (6 bases). The V end lost 6 bases, the J end lost 8 bases, and 13 bases lay between the germline ends. Germline CDR1 SQVTM, CDR2 ANQGSEA. The CDR3 is 11 amino acids. CDR3: CSVKDRNGYTF. As DNA, the CDR3 is TGCAGCGTGAAGGACAGAAACGGCTACACCTTC.

The CDR3 protein is CASNPDREYGTEAFF. The DNA of the CDR3 is TGTGCCAGCAACCCAGACAGGGAGTATGGCACTGAAGCTTTCTTT. This chain joins TRBV9 and TRBJ1-1; TRBD1 aligns across 7 bases. In germline, CDR1 is SGDLS, CDR2 YYNGEE. The CDR3 loop spans 15 amino acids. The junction had 12 bases not matched to a gene; V was cut back by 6 bases and J by 4 bases.

The chain employs TRBV4-2 and TRBJ2-1; 11 bases map to TRBD2. Per the germline V gene, CDR1 is LGHNA and CDR2 is YNFKEQ. Trimming cost V 4 bases and J 8 bases; bases outside gene matches: 10. The CDR3 length is 16 residues. The CDR3 DNA is TGTGCCAGCAGCCTCGTGGGACTAGCGGAGGGCGATGAGCAGTTCTTC. Protein product: CASSLVGLAEGDEQFF.

The V call is TRBV5-1, the J call TRBJ2-2, with TRBD2 matching over 9 bases. Germline CDR1 and CDR2: SGHRS and YFSETQ. The V and J ends lost 4 bases and 8 bases, in that order; junction bases with no gene match: 9. The CDR3 is 15 residues long. CDR3 amino acids: CASSIRLAEMGELFF. CDR3 bases: TGCGCCAGCAGCATCCGACTAGCGGAAATGGGGGAGCTGTTTTTT.

The chain is built from TRBV27 and TRBJ1-3; D ambiguous. Germline V lookup: CDR1 MNHEY, CDR2 SMNVEV (reference sequence). The ends were cut back, 0 bases at V and 4 bases at J, with 19 bases in the middle. CDR3 length: 18 amino acids. CDR3 sequence: CASSLSPQKVNIGNTIYF. DNA of the CDR3: TGTGCCAGCAGTTTATCTCCCCAGAAAGTTAATATCGGAAACACCATATATTTT.

This rearrangement joins TRBV7-9 to TRBJ2-5, with D perhaps TRBD2 (6 bases). The CDR3 length is 15 residues. The V end was cut by 3 bases, the J end by 4 bases, with 15 bases between. From germline, CDR1 is SEHNR and CDR2 FQNEAQ (reference sequence). This CDR3 reads CASSFSGGRIETQYF. The CDR3 DNA sequence: TGTGCCAGCAGCTTCAGTGGAGGGCGGATAGAGACCCAGTACTTC.

CDR3 region: CASSHGQQETQYF. The CDR3 nucleotides read TGCGCCAGCAGCCATGGACAGCAAGAGACCCAGTACTTC. The chain recombines TRBV4-1 with TRBJ2-5, with D maybe TRBD1 (6 bases). The CDR3 loop spans 13 amino acids. CDR1 is MGHRA, CDR2 YSYEKL, per germline. Trimming removed 3 bases at V and 2 bases at J, with 7 bases between.

The sample holds one count of this clone. The chain combines TRBV10-2 with TRBJ2-3; a possible D gene is TRBD2 (6 bases). Trimming pared 5 bases from V and 4 bases from J, leaving 10 bases between. From germline, CDR1 is WSHSY and CDR2 SAAADI. The CDR3 is made up of 13 amino acids. The CDR3, as DNA: TGCGCCAGCAGTTTCGGAGGGGCAGATACGCAGTATTTT. This gives the protein CASSFGGADTQYF.

The V gene is TRBV7-2, the J gene TRBJ2-5, with 9 bases that match TRBD2. V was pared by 5 bases and J by 6 bases, with 16 bases of the junction left unmatched. This CDR3 has 17 amino acids. In germline, CDR1 is SGHTA, CDR2 FQGNSA. CDR3: CASSPRGTRGGFQTQYF. The CDR3 DNA reads TGTGCCAGCAGCCCACGGGGGACGCGGGGGGGCTTCCAGACCCAGTACTTC.

This rearrangement joins TRBV24-1 to TRBJ1-2; perhaps TRBD1 as D (5 bases). V shed 9 bases and J shed 3 bases, with 13 bases lying between them. The CDR3 covers 13 residues. Germline V gene lookup returns CDR1 KGHDR and CDR2 SFDVKD. The CDR3 DNA reads TGTGCCACCCAAATGCCGGGGGACTATGGCTACACCTTC. Its protein is CATQMPGDYGYTF.

The V gene is TRBV25-1, the J gene TRBJ2-3; D uncertain. The V gene's germline CDR1 is MGHDK and CDR2 SYGVNS. This CDR3 comprises 14 residues. V was trimmed by 4 bases and J by 0 bases, leaving 8 bases between them. CDR3 loop: CASSADTSTDTQYF. The CDR3 DNA reads as TGTGCCAGCAGTGCTGACACGAGCACAGATACGCAGTATTTT.

This sequence joins TRBV5-5 and TRBJ1-6, with 9 positions matching TRBD1. Germline-derived CDR1 and CDR2 are SGHKS and YYEKEE (reference sequence). Germline trimming cut 4 bases from V and 10 bases from J; bases unmatched to any gene: 9. The CDR3 is 15 residues long. CDR3 in DNA: TGTGCCAGCAGCGCGGGACAGGGTCGGGTCTCACCCCTCCACTTT. Translating it yields CASSAGQGRVSPLHF.

The sample holds a few counts of this clone. The V and J genes are TRBV23-1 and TRBJ1-5; possible D gene TRBD1, 5 bases. Being an ORF, TRBV23-1 has a function that is uncertain. The CDR3 is made up of 17 amino acids. V gave up 4 bases and J gave up 0 bases, with 16 bases separating them. As DNA, the CDR3 is TGCGCCAGCAGTCGCGGGACTCTTATTAATAGCAATCAGCCCCAGCATTTT. Protein: CASSRGTLINSNQPQHF.

The J gene is TRBJ2-5, the V gene TRBV2, with D perhaps matching TRBD1 (5 bases). Germline V lookup: CDR1 SNHLY, CDR2 FYNNEI. The CDR3 has 11 residues. With 6 bases removed from V and 5 bases from J, the gap between germline ends came to 7 bases. CDR3 loop: CASRGLETQYF. The CDR3, as DNA: TGTGCCAGCAGGGGGCTGGAGACCCAGTACTTC.

The chain couples TRBV5-4 to TRBJ2-3, with TRBD2 as a possible D gene (5 bases). The germline gives CDR1 SGHNT, CDR2 YYREEE (reference sequence). V was clipped by 4 bases and J by 4 bases, with 10 bases between them. The CDR3 is made up of 13 amino acids. The CDR3 DNA follows: TGTGCCAGCAGCCCGGATAGCGCAGATACGCAGTATTTT. Translated, it gives CASSPDSADTQYF.

The chain couples TRBV7-9 to TRBJ2-4, with 11 positions matching TRBD2. Per germline, CDR1 SEHNR and CDR2 FQNEAQ (reference sequence). The junction had 20 bases not matched to a gene; V was cut back by 5 bases and J by 8 bases. The CDR3 totals 19 residues. The DNA for the CDR3 is TGTGCCAGCAGCCTGATACCCTGGCTAGCGGGAGGCGGGGGCGACATTCAGTACTTC. Residues: CASSLIPWLAGGGGDIQYF.

The gene calls are TRBV27 and TRBJ2-2; 8 bases map to TRBD1. Germline CDR1 MNHEY, CDR2 SMNVEV (reference sequence). This CDR3 is 14 amino acids long. V was pared by 6 bases and J by 7 bases, with 7 bases of the junction left unmatched. Here the CDR3 reads CASRRTGPSGELFF. CDR3 bases: TGTGCCAGCAGGCGGACAGGGCCAAGCGGGGAGCTGTTTTTT.

The chain recombines TRBV6-5 with TRBJ1-1; D ambiguous. Germline loops: CDR1 MNHEY, CDR2 SVGAGI. The CDR3 runs 14 residues. V lost 5 bases, J lost 1 base, and 11 bases lay in between. CDR3 sequence (DNA): TGTGCCAGCAGTAACGTTAGAGGGAACACTGAAGCTTTCTTT. Protein: CASSNVRGNTEAFF.

The CDR3 nucleotides read TGTGCCAGCAGCTTAAATGCGGCTCCGTCGGGACTGTTTTTT. Its protein is CASSLNAAPSGLFF. The chain links TRBV7-2 to TRBJ1-4; the D is unclear. The CDR3 contains 14 residues. Per the germline V gene, CDR1 is SGHTA and CDR2 is FQGNSA. Trimming shortened V by 2 bases and J by 13 bases, and 17 bases separated the two germline ends. The variable domain in full, completed from reference TRBV7-2 and TRBJ1-4, reads GAGVSQSPSNKVTEKGKDVELRCDPISGHTALYWYRQSLGQGLEFLIYFQGNSAPDKSGLPSDRFSAERTGGSVSTLTIQRTQQEDSAVYLCASSLNAAPSGLFFGSGTQLSVL.

This chain joins TRBV7-9 and TRBJ2-3, with 7 bases aligning to TRBD2. V was pared by 3 bases and J by 5 bases, with 8 bases of the junction left unmatched. In germline, CDR1 is SEHNR, CDR2 FQNEAQ (reference sequence). There are 15 residues in the CDR3. CDR3 in amino acids: CASSFRGEVEDTQYF. The DNA for the CDR3 is TGTGCCAGCAGCTTCCGGGGGGAAGTGGAAGATACGCAGTATTTT.

Only a few counts were recorded for this clone. The chain recombines TRBV27 with TRBJ2-3; 8 positions agree with TRBD1. Germline V gene lookup returns CDR1 MNHEY and CDR2 SMNVEV (reference sequence). This CDR3 is 15 amino acids long. Trimming removed 5 bases from V and 1 base from J; junction bases left unmatched: 5. The CDR3 loop is CASSNRGVGTDTQYF. Here the CDR3 DNA reads TGTGCCAGCAGTAACAGGGGGGTTGGCACAGATACGCAGTATTTT.

The chain uses TRBV5-1 and TRBJ2-2; 8 bases fit TRBD2. Trimming at V came to 6 bases and at J to 4 bases, leaving 11 bases not matched to a gene. This CDR3 has 16 amino acids. Germline-derived CDR1 and CDR2 are SGHRS and YFSETQ. In DNA, the CDR3 is TGCGCCAGCAAGGAGCGCGGAGCGGGAGTCACCGGGGAGCTGTTTTTT. Amino acids: CASKERGAGVTGELFF.

This clone was seen a few times. The chain uses TRBV3-1 (or the pseudogene TRBV3-2) and TRBJ2-5; 8 nucleotides align to TRBD1. In germline, CDR1 is LGHDT, CDR2 YNNKEL (reference sequence). V lost 4 bases to trimming and J lost 2 bases; unmatched junction nucleotides: 12. CDR3 length: 17 residues. Written as DNA, the CDR3 is TGTGCCAGCAGCCCGATGACCAGGGGGCTGGGGCAAGAGACCCAGTACTTC. It encodes CASSPMTRGLGQETQYF.

The rearrangement joins TRBV10-3 to TRBJ2-6; no definite D call. CDR3 length: 16 amino acids. Germline CDR1 ENHRY, CDR2 SYGVKD. V was shortened by 0 bases and J by 0 bases, with 6 bases between the two germline ends. The CDR3 here is CAISESIGSGANVLTF. DNA for the CDR3: TGTGCCATCAGTGAGTCTATCGGCTCTGGGGCCAACGTCCTGACTTTC.

This rearrangement joins TRBV7-2 to TRBJ2-2; D is unclear. This CDR3 spans 13 amino acids. Germline CDR1 is SGHTA and CDR2 is FQGNSA. Trimming pared 1 base from V and 7 bases from J, leaving 7 bases between. This CDR3 is CASSLVSVGELFF. For the CDR3, the DNA is TGTGCCAGCAGCTTAGTGTCTGTCGGGGAGCTGTTTTTT. The whole variable domain, filled in from reference TRBV7-2 and TRBJ2-2, reads GAGVSQSPSNKVTEKGKDVELRCDPISGHTALYWYRQSLGQGLEFLIYFQGNSAPDKSGLPSDRFSAERTGGSVSTLTIQRTQQEDSAVYLCASSLVSVGELFFGEGSRLTVL.

V is TRBV10-3 and J is TRBJ1-5, with D hard to call. Trimming left V 3 bases short and J 5 bases short, with 8 bases between. The germline V gene encodes CDR1 ENHRY and CDR2 SYGVKD. CDR3 length equals 13 residues. The CDR3 DNA reads as TGTGCCATCAGTGAACAGCGGGATCAGCCCCAGCATTTT. Translated: CAISEQRDQPQHF.

The chain carries TRBV30 and TRBJ2-3, with TRBD1 as a possible D gene (5 bases). Trimming stripped 0 bases from V and 7 bases from J, with 14 bases between. Germline V gene sequence: CDR1 GTSNPN, CDR2 SVGIG (reference sequence). This CDR3 comprises 14 residues. DNA of the CDR3: TGTGCCTGGAGTGTAGGCGTAGGGGTACATACGCAGTATTTT. Translated: CAWSVGVGVHTQYF.

V gene TRBV19 combines with J gene TRBJ2-4, with 9 bases matching TRBD1. V was pared by 6 bases and J by 3 bases, with 15 bases of the junction left unmatched. The length of the CDR3 is 18 residues. Germline V lookup: CDR1 LNHDA, CDR2 SQIVND (reference sequence). CDR3 nucleotides: TGTGCCAGTAGCGACATACTACAGGGGGCGATTGTCAAAAACATTCAGTACTTC. This sequence encodes CASSDILQGAIVKNIQYF.